Each of the 21 T cell receptor beta chains below was sequenced from the same sample in a study of T cells after posttransplantation cyclophosphamide. Sequencing used immunoSEQ multiplex PCR; TCRdb keeps in-frame clones, though not all of them. The sample holds some 52,000 clones, approximately 86% seen once. Sequenced material: PBMCs. The receptors were gathered from a man younger than 40 with a blood cancer, CMV-positive, and with a related stem cell donor.

J is TRBJ1-2 and V is TRBV30; possibly TRBD1 for D (5 bases). This CDR3 is built from 14 residues. The V gene lost 3 bases and the J gene lost 0 bases, with 11 bases spanning the gap. Germline CDR1 GTSNPN, CDR2 SVGIG (reference sequence). The CDR3 DNA sequence: TGTGCCTGGAGCCCGCTAGGGGCTAACTATGGCTACACCTTC. This translates into CAWSPLGANYGYTF.

This clone is a singleton in its sample. The chain combines TRBV5-4 with TRBJ2-1, with D possibly TRBD2 on 5 matching bases. The V end lost 0 bases, the J end lost 5 bases, and 12 bases lay between the germline ends. Germline CDR1 reads SGHNT; CDR2 reads YYREEE (reference sequence). The CDR3 consists of 15 residues. CDR3 protein: CASSLGGSVDNEQFF. The DNA of the CDR3 is TGTGCCAGCAGCTTGGGCGGTAGCGTCGACAATGAGCAGTTCTTC.

This clone was detected only a few times. This chain connects TRBV5-5 to TRBJ2-7; D gene unclear. The CDR3 contains 13 residues. Germline assignment: CDR1 SGHKS and CDR2 YYEKEE (reference sequence). With 4 bases removed from V and 5 bases from J, the gap between germline ends came to 13 bases. CDR3 region: CASSNLDIHEQYF. CDR3 sequence (DNA): TGTGCCAGCAGCAACCTAGATATTCACGAGCAGTACTTC.

The V and J genes are TRBV2 and TRBJ2-1, with D possibly being TRBD2 (6 bases). With 2 bases removed from V and 13 bases from J, the gap between germline ends came to 15 bases. The V gene's germline CDR1 is SNHLY and CDR2 FYNNEI. The CDR3 covers 13 residues. The CDR3 reads CASSEPNRDLQFF. The CDR3 DNA reads as TGTGCCAGCAGTGAACCAAACCGGGACTTACAGTTCTTC. Complete variable domain (other parts from reference TRBV2 and TRBJ2-1): EPEVTQTPSHQVTQMGQEVILRCVPISNHLYFYWYRQILGQKVEFLVSFYNNEISEKSEIFDDQFSVERPDGSNFTLKIRSTKLEDSAMYFCASSEPNRDLQFFGPGTRLTVL.

In its sample, this clone was seen a few times. V gene TRBV19 combines with J gene TRBJ1-4; D is possibly TRBD1 (6 bases). Trimming removed 5 bases from V and 7 bases from J, with 11 bases in between. This CDR3 is built from 13 residues. Germline CDR1 reads LNHDA; CDR2 reads SQIVND (reference sequence). CDR3 amino acids: CASSPGAGEKLFF. CDR3 bases: TGTGCCAGTAGTCCAGGGGCTGGTGAAAAACTGTTTTTT.

This chain's CDR3 is CASSSPDRGYEQYF. In DNA, the CDR3 is TGTGCCAGCAGCTCCCCGGACAGGGGGTACGAGCAGTACTTC. The rearrangement uses TRBV5-6 and TRBJ2-7, with 10 positions matching TRBD1. The junction had 4 bases not matched to a gene; V was cut back by 3 bases and J by 4 bases. The CDR3 totals 14 residues. The germline CDR1 and CDR2 sequences are SGHDT and YYEEEE.

The chain links TRBV7-6 to TRBJ2-6; perhaps TRBD2 as D (7 bases). This CDR3 region has 17 residues. Germline values: CDR1 SGHVS, CDR2 FNYEAQ. V dropped 6 bases and J dropped 0 bases, with 15 bases sitting between them. CDR3 in amino acids: CASRGEGGVSGANVLTF. The DNA of the CDR3 is TGTGCCAGCAGGGGTGAGGGGGGGGTCTCTGGGGCCAACGTCCTGACTTTC.

This clone was counted once. This chain links TRBV5-1 with TRBJ2-1, with TRBD2 matching over 8 bases. There are 19 residues in the CDR3. Per germline, CDR1 SGHRS and CDR2 YFSETQ. The V gene end was trimmed by 4 bases and the J gene end by 2 bases; junction bases not matched to a gene: 17. CDR3 sequence reads: CASSKGGLGAGEAYNEQFF. CDR3 nucleotide sequence: TGCGCCAGCAGCAAGGGGGGGCTAGGAGCGGGAGAGGCCTACAATGAGCAGTTCTTC.

Of note for this clone: At one boundary the junction diverges from the germline segment, which might be a read error. V and J are TRBV6-5 and TRBJ2-7; 9 bases line up with TRBD1. Germline loops: CDR1 MNHEY, CDR2 SVGAGI. The CDR3 extends over 16 amino acids. CDR3 coding DNA: TGTGCCAGCAGTTACACCCCGGGACAGGGCTCCCACGAGCAGTACTTC. Protein: CASSYTPGQGSHEQYF.

This rearrangement joins TRBV28 to TRBJ1-5, with 7 bases identical to TRBD1. CDR1 is MDHEN, CDR2 SYDVKM, per germline. The CDR3 is 17 amino acids. J lost 5 bases, V lost 1 base, and 11 bases had no gene match. This CDR3 reads CASSLLQRSTGDQPQHF. CDR3 bases: TGTGCCAGCAGTTTATTGCAACGGTCAACAGGGGATCAGCCCCAGCATTTT.

V usage is TRBV28 and J usage is TRBJ2-7, with D maybe TRBD2 (6 bases). Trimming removed 1 base at V and 1 base at J, with 8 bases between. The CDR3 is made up of 14 amino acids. CDR1 is MDHEN, CDR2 SYDVKM, per germline. The CDR3 bases are TGTGCCAGCAGTTTATACGGGAGTTCCTACGAGCAGTACTTC. Its protein product is CASSLYGSSYEQYF. The full variable domain, in which reference TRBV28 and TRBJ2-7 provide the parts outside the CDR3, is DVKVTQSSRYLVKRTGEKVFLECVQDMDHENMFWYRQDPGLGLRLIYFSYDVKMKEKGDIPEGYSVSREKKERFSLILESASTNQTSMYLCASSLYGSSYEQYFGPGTRLTVT.

The CDR3 here is CASSLGGEYNEQFF. Written as DNA, the CDR3 is TGCGCCAGCAGCCTGGGAGGGGAGTACAATGAGCAGTTCTTC. This sequence joins TRBV4-3 and TRBJ2-1, with 7 bases that match TRBD2. Trimming took 4 bases from V and 4 from J; bases not matched to a gene: 4. CDR1 is LGHNA, CDR2 YSLEER, per germline. The CDR3 is 14 residues long.

V usage is TRBV7-9 and J usage is TRBJ2-5; weak D call: TRBD2 (6 bases). Germline V gene sequence: CDR1 SEHNR, CDR2 FQNEAQ (reference sequence). The CDR3 covers 18 residues. Trimming removed 1 base from V and 4 bases from J, with 22 bases in between. CDR3 region: CASSLVNSGGDGGETQYF. The CDR3, as DNA: TGTGCCAGCAGCTTAGTAAATAGCGGCGGGGATGGGGGAGAGACCCAGTACTTC.

V is TRBV7-9 and J is TRBJ1-2, with 8 bases lining up with TRBD1. The CDR3 is 14 residues long. Trimming removed 7 bases from V and 6 bases from J; junction bases left unmatched: 10. Germline CDR1 SEHNR, CDR2 FQNEAQ (reference sequence). In DNA form, the CDR3 reads TGTGCCAGCACCCTGGACAGGGAGTTCCATGGCTACACCTTC. Its protein product is CASTLDREFHGYTF. The variable domain in full, completed from reference TRBV7-9 and TRBJ1-2, reads DTGVSQNPRHKITKRGQNVTFRCDPISEHNRLYWYRQTLGQGPEFLTYFQNEAQLEKSRLLSDRFSAERPKGSFSTLEIQRTEQGDSAMYLCASTLDREFHGYTFGSGTRLTVV.

In its sample, this clone was seen a few times. The chain has TRBV5-6 and TRBJ1-4, with 7 bases identical to TRBD1. Looked up from germline, CDR1 is SGHDT and CDR2 is YYEEEE. The CDR3 has 14 amino acids. V lost 2 bases to trimming and J lost 3 bases; unmatched junction nucleotides: 1. The CDR3 loop is CASSLTGANEKLFF. As DNA, the CDR3 is TGTGCCAGCAGCTTAACAGGGGCTAATGAAAAACTGTTTTTT.

This chain links TRBV28 with TRBJ1-1; 10 positions agree with TRBD1. This CDR3 comprises 15 residues. The germline V gene encodes CDR1 MDHEN and CDR2 SYDVKM. Trimming took 6 bases from V and 11 from J; bases not matched to a gene: 15. CDR3 sequence reads: CASSTTGGVRGTAFF. DNA for the CDR3: TGTGCCAGCAGCACGACAGGGGGCGTTAGAGGGACGGCTTTCTTT.

This clone was observed a few times. The chain has TRBV18 and TRBJ2-2; TRBD1 agrees at 7 bases. The CDR3 covers 17 residues. The V segment lost 5 bases and the J segment 6 bases; nucleotides outside the gene matches: 15. Per germline, CDR1 KGHSH and CDR2 LQKENI. For the CDR3, the DNA is TGTGCCAGCTCATCGATCACAGGGGTTTCGGTATCCGGGGAGCTGTTTTTT. Its translation: CASSSITGVSVSGELFF.

V usage is TRBV2 and J usage is TRBJ2-7, with D maybe TRBD1 (6 bases). V lost 4 bases to trimming and J lost 2 bases, with 15 bases between them. CDR3 length: 15 residues. Germline lookup yields CDR1 SNHLY and CDR2 FYNNEI. The CDR3 nucleotides read TGTGCCAGCAGTGGGGGAAATCAGGGGACCTACGAGCAGTACTTC. It is translated as CASSGGNQGTYEQYF.

The chain joins TRBV5-1 to TRBJ1-2, with D perhaps TRBD1 (6 bases). CDR1 and CDR2 from the germline V gene are SGHRS and YFSETQ. The V and J ends lost 1 base and 6 bases respectively, with 16 bases between them. The CDR3 runs to 15 residues. CDR3 sequence (DNA): TGCGCCAGCAGCTTGATGGGTATGGGACACGATGGCTACACCTTC. Residues: CASSLMGMGHDGYTF. Together with reference TRBV5-1 and TRBJ1-2, the CDR3 gives the full variable domain: KAGVTQTPRYLIKTRGQQVTLSCSPISGHRSVSWYQQTPGQGLQFLFEYFSETQRNKGNFPGRFSGRQFSNSRSEMNVSTLELGDSALYLCASSLMGMGHDGYTFGSGTRLTVV.

The chain has TRBV6-6 and TRBJ1-1, with unresolved D. Trimming pared 5 bases from V and 6 bases from J, leaving 10 bases between. This CDR3 region has 12 residues. CDR1 MNHNY and CDR2 SVGAGI come from the germline V gene (reference sequence). The CDR3 DNA reads as TGTGCCAGCAGTGCGGGTAGGGCTGAAGCTTTCTTT. It specifies CASSAGRAEAFF.

The CDR3 region has the DNA TGTGCCAGCAGCTTGGGGGGCAGCCCCTACACTGAAGCTTTCTTT. This gives the protein CASSLGGSPYTEAFF. The rearrangement joins TRBV5-5 to TRBJ1-1; TRBD1 might be the D (5 bases). V lost 0 bases to trimming and J lost 3 bases, with 12 bases between them. This CDR3 spans 15 amino acids. Germline V lookup: CDR1 SGHKS, CDR2 YYEKEE (reference sequence).